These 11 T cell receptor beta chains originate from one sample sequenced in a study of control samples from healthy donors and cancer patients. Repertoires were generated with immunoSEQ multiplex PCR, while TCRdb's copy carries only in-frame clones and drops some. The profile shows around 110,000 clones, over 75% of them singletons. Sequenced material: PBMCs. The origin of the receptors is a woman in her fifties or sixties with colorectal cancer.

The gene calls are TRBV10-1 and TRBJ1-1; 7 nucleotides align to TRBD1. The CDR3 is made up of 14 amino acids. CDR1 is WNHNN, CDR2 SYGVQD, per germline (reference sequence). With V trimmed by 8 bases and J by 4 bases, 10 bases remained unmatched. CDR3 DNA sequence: TGCGCCAGCTCGACAGGGAATTCCGTCACTGAAGCTTTCTTT. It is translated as CASSTGNSVTEAFF.

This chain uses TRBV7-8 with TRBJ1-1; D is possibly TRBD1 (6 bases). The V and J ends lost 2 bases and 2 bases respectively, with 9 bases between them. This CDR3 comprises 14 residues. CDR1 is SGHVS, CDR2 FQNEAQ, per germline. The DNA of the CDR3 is TGTGCCAGCAGCTTATCTGGGGGCAACACTGAAGCTTTCTTT. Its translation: CASSLSGGNTEAFF.

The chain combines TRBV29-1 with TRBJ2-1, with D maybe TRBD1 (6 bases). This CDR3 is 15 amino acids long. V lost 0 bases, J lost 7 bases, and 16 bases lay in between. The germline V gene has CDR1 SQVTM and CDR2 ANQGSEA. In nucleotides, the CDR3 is TGCAGCGTTGAAGACTCATACAACAGGGTAAATGAGCAGTTCTTC. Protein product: CSVEDSYNRVNEQFF.

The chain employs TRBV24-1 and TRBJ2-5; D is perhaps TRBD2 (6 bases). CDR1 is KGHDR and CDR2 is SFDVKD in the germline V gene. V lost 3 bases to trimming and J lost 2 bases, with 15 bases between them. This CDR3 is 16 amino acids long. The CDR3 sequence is CATSDPQPSEQETQYF. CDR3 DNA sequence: TGTGCCACCAGTGATCCCCAGCCTAGCGAACAAGAGACCCAGTACTTC.

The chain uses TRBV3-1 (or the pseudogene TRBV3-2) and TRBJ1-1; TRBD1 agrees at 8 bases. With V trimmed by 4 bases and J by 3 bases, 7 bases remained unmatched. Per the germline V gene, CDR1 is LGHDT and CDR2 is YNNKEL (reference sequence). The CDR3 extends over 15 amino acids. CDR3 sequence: CASSPRQGSYTEAFF. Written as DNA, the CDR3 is TGTGCCAGCAGCCCCAGACAGGGGTCATACACTGAAGCTTTCTTT.

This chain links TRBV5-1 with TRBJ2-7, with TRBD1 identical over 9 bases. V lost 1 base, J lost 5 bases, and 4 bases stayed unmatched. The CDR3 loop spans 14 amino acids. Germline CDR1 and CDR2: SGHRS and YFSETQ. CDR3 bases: TGCGCCAGCAGCTTGTCAGGGACAGGGAACGAGCAGTACTTC. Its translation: CASSLSGTGNEQYF.

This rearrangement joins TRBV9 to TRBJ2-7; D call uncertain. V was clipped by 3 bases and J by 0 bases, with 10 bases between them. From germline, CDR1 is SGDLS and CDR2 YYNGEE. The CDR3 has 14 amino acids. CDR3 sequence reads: CASSGDLGSYEQYF. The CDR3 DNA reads TGTGCCAGCAGCGGGGATCTGGGCTCCTACGAGCAGTACTTC.

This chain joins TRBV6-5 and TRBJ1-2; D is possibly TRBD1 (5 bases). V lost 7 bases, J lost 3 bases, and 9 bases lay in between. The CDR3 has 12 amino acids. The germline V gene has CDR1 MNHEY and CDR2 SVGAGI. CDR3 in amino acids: CASKSGYYGYTF. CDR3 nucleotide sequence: TGTGCCAGCAAGTCAGGGTACTATGGCTACACCTTC.

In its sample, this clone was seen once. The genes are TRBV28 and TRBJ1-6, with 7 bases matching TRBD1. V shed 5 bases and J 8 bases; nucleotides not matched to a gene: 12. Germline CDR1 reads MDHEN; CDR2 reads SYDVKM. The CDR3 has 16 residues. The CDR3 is CASSTMTGPPDSPLHF. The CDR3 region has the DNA TGTGCCAGCAGTACAATGACAGGGCCGCCGGATTCACCCCTCCACTTT.

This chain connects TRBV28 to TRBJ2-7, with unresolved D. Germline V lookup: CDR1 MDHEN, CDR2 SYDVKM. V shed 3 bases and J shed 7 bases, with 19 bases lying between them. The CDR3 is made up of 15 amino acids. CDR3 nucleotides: TGTGCCAGCAGTTTGATTTCCGCGGAATCCTGGGAGCAGTACTTC. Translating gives CASSLISAESWEQYF.

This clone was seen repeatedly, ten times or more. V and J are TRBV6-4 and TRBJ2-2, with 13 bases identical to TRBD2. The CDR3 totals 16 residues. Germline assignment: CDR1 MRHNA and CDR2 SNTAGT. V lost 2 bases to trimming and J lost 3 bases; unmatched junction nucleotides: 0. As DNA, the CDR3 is TGTGCCAGCAGTGACGGGACTAGCGGGGACACCGGGGAGCTGTTTTTT. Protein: CASSDGTSGDTGELFF.